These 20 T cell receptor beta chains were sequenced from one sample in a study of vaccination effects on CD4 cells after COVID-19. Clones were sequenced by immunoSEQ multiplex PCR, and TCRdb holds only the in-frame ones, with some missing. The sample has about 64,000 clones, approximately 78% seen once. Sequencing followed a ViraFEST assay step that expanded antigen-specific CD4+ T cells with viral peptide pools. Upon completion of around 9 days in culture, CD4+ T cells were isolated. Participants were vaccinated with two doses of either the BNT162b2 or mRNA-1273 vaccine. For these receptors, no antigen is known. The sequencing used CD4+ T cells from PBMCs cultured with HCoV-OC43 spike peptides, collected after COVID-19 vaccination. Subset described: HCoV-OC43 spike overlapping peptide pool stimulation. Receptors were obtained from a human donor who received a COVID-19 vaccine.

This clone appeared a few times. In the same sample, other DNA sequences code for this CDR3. CDR3 sequence reads: CASSLAQNTEAFF. The CDR3 DNA reads as TGTGCCAGCAGCTTAGCGCAGAACACTGAAGCTTTCTTT. The rearrangement links TRBV7-9 to TRBJ1-1; D remains unclear. V lost 0 bases and J lost 1, with 3 bases in between. The CDR3 is 13 residues long. Germline V gene lookup returns CDR1 SEHNR and CDR2 FQNEAQ (reference sequence).

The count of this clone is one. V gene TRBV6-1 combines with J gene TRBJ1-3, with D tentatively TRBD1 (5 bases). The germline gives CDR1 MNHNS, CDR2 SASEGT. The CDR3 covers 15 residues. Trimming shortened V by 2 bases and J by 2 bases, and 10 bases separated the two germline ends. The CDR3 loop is CASSERGDAGNTIYF. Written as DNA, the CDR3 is TGTGCCAGCAGTGAACGGGGGGACGCTGGAAACACCATATATTTT.

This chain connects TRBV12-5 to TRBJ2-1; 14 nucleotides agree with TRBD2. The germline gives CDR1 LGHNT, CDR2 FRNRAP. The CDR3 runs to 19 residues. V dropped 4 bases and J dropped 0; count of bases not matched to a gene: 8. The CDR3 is CASGSWTSGGPLSYNEQFF. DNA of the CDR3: TGTGCTAGTGGTTCGTGGACTAGCGGGGGGCCACTCTCCTACAATGAGCAGTTCTTC. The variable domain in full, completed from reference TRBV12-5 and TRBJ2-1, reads DARVTQTPRHKVTEMGQEVTMRCQPILGHNTVFWYRQTMMQGLELLAYFRNRAPLDDSGMPKDRFSAEMPDATLATLKIQPSEPRDSAVYFCASGSWTSGGPLSYNEQFFGPGTRLTVL.

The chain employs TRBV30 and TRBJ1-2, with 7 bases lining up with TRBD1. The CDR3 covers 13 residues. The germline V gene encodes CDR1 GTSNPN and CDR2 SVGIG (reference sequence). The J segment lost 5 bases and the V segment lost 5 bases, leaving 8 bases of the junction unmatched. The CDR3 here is CAWSRDSPYGYTF. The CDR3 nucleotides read TGTGCCTGGTCCCGGGACAGTCCGTATGGCTACACCTTC. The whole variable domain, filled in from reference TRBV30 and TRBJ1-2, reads SQTIHQWPATLVQPVGSPLSLECTVEGTSNPNLYWYRQAAGRGLQLLFYSVGIGQISSEVPQNLSASRPQDRQFILSSKKLLLSDSGFYLCAWSRDSPYGYTFGSGTRLTVV.

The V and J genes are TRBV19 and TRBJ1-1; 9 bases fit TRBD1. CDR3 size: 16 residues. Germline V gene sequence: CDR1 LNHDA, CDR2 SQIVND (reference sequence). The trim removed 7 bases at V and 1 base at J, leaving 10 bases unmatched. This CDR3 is CASNLGTGRANTEAFF. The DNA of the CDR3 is TGTGCCAGTAATCTAGGGACAGGGAGAGCGAACACTGAAGCTTTCTTT.

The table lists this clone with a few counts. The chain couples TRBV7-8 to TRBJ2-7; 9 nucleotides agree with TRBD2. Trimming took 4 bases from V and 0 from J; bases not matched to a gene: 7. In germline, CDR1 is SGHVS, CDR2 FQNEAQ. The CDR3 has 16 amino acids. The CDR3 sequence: CASSSGLAGNSYEQYV. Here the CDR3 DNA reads TGTGCCAGCAGCTCTGGTCTAGCGGGGAACTCCTACGAGCAGTACGTC.

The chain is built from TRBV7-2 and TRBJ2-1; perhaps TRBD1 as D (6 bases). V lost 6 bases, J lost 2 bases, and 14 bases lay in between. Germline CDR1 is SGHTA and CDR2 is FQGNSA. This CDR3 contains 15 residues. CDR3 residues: CASRSDRPPYNEQFF. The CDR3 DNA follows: TGTGCCAGCAGGAGTGACAGGCCACCCTACAATGAGCAGTTCTTC.

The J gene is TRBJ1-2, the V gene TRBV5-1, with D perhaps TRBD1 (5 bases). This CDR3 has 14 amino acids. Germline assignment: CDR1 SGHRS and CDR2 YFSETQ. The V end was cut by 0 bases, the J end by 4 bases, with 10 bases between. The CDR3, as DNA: TGCGCCAGCAGCTTGGAGGGGAGATTCTATGGCTACACCTTC. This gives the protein CASSLEGRFYGYTF. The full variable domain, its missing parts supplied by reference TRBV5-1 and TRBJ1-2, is KAGVTQTPRYLIKTRGQQVTLSCSPISGHRSVSWYQQTPGQGLQFLFEYFSETQRNKGNFPGRFSGRQFSNSRSEMNVSTLELGDSALYLCASSLEGRFYGYTFGSGTRLTVV.

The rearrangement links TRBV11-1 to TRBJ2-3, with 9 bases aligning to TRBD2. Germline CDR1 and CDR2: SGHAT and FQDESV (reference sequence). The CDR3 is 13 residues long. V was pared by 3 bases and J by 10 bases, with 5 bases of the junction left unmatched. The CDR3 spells CASSFAGGDPQYF. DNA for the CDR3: TGTGCCAGCAGCTTCGCGGGGGGGGATCCGCAGTATTTT.

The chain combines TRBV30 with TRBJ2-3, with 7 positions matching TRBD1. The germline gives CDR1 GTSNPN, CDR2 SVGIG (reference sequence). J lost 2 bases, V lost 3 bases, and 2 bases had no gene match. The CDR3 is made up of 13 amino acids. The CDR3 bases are TGTGCCTGGAGGGGACAGCCCACAGATACGCAGTATTTT. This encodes CAWRGQPTDTQYF.

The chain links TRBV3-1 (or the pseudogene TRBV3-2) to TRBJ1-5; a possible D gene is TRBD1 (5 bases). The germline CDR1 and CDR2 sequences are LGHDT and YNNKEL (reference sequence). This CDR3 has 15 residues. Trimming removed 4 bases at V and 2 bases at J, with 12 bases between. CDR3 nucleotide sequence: TGTGCCAGCAGCCGACACCCGGGGGGCAATCAGCCCCAGCATTTT. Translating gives CASSRHPGGNQPQHF.

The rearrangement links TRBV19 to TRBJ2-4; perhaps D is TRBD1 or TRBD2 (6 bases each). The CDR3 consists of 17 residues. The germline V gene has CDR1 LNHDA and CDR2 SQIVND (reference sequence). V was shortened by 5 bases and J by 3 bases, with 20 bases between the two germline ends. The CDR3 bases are TGTGCCAGTAGTCCCCTTAGGGGGGCAATAATCAAAAACATTCAGTACTTC. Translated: CASSPLRGAIIKNIQYF.

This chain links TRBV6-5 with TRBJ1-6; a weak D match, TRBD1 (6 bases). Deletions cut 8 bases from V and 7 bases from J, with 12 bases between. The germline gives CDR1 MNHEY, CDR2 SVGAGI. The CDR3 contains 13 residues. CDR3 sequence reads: CASGTGQNSPLHF. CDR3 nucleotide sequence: TGTGCCAGCGGAACCGGACAGAATTCACCCCTCCACTTT.

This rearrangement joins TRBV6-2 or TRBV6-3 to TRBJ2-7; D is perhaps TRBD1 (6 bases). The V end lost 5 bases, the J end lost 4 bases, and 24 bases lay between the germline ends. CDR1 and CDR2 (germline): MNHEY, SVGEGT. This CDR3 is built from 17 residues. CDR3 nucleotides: TGTGCCAGCAGTGCCGGACCCCCCGCCGGGACATATTACGAGCAGTACGTC. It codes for CASSAGPPAGTYYEQYV.

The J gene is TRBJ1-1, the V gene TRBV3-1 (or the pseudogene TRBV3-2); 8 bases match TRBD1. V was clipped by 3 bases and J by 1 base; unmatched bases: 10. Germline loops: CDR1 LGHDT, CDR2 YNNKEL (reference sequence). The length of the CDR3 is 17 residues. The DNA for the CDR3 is TGTGCCAGCAGCCACGAGACAGGGGCGGGCGGGAACACTGAAGCTTTCTTT. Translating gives CASSHETGAGGNTEAFF.

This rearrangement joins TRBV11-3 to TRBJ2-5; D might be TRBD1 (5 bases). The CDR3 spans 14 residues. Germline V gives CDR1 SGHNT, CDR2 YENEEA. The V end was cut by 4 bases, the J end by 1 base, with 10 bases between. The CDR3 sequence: CASSSRASQETQYF. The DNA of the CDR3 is TGTGCCAGCAGCTCCAGGGCAAGCCAAGAGACCCAGTACTTC.

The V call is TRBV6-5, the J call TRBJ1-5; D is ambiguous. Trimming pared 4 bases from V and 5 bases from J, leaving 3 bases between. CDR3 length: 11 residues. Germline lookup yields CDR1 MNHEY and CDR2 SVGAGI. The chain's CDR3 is CASSSYQPQHF. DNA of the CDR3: TGTGCCAGCAGTTCCTATCAGCCCCAGCATTTT.

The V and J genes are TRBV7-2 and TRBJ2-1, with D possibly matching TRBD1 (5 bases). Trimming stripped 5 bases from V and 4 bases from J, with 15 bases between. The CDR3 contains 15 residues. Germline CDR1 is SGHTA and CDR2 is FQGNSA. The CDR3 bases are TGTGCCAGCAGCAGAAGTCAGGGAAGATACAATGAGCAGTTCTTC. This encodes CASSRSQGRYNEQFF.

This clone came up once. The DNA for the CDR3 is TGTGCCAGCAGCCCCCAGGGGGCGAGTACCGGGGAGCTGTTTTTT. Translated: CASSPQGASTGELFF. The chain carries TRBV7-2 and TRBJ2-2, with 8 bases lining up with TRBD1. CDR1 is SGHTA and CDR2 is FQGNSA in the germline V gene. The length of the CDR3 is 15 residues. The J segment lost 5 bases and the V segment lost 5 bases, leaving 7 bases of the junction unmatched.

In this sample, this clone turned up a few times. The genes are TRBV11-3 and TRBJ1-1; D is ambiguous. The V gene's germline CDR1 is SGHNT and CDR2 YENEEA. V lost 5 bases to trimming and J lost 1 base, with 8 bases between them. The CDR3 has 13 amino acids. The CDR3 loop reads CASSQSGNTEAFF. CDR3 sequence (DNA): TGTGCCAGCAGCCAGTCCGGGAACACTGAAGCTTTCTTT.